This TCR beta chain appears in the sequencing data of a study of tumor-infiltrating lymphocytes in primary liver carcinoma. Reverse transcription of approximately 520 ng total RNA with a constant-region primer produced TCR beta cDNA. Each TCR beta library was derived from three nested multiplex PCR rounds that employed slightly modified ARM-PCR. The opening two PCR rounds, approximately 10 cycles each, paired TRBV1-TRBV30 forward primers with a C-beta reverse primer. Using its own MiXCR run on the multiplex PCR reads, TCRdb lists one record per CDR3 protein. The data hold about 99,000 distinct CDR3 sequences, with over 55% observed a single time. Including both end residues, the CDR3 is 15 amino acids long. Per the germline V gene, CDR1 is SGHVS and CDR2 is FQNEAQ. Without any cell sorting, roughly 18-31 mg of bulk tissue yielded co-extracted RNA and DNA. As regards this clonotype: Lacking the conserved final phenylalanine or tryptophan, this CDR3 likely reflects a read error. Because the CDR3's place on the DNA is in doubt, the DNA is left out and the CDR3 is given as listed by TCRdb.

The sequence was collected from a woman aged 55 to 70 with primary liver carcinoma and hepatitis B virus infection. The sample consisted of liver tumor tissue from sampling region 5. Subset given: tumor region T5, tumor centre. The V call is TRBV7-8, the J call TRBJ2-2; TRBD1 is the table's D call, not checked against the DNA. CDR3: CASSLGGGYTGELLS.